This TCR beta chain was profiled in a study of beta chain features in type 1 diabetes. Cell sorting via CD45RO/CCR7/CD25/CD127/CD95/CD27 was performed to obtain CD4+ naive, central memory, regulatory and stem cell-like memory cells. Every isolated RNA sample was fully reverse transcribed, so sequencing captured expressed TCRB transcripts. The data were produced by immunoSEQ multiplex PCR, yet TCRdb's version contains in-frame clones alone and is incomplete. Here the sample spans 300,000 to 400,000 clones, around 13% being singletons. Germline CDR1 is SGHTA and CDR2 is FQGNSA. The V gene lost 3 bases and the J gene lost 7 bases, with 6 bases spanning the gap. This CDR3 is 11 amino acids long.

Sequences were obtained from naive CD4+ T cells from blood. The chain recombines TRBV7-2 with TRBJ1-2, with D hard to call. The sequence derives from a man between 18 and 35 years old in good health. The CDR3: CASSLGAGYTF. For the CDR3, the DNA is TGTGCCAGCAGCTTGGGAGCTGGCTACACCTTC.